Shown below are 24 T cell receptor beta chains from a single sample sequenced in a study of cytomegalovirus exposure and HLA in healthy donors. Method: immunoSEQ multiplex PCR; TCRdb's copy keeps in-frame clones and lacks some. The sample has 150,000 to 200,000 clones, more than 75% seen once. The material sequenced was PBMCs. These receptors were taken from a woman in her twenties or thirties in good health and CMV-seronegative.

V usage is TRBV19 and J usage is TRBJ1-5; TRBD1 matches at 8 bases. Germline CDR1 reads LNHDA; CDR2 reads SQIVND (reference sequence). V gave up 5 bases and J gave up 5 bases; unmatched junction bases: 8. The CDR3 has 15 amino acids. The CDR3 region is CASSFLGQGHQPQHF. Here the CDR3 DNA reads TGTGCCAGTAGTTTCCTAGGACAGGGACATCAGCCCCAGCATTTT.

This chain joins TRBV6-8 and TRBJ2-2; 8 bases fit TRBD2. This CDR3 is 15 amino acids long. Per the germline V gene, CDR1 is MNHGY and CDR2 is SAAAGT. V trimming: 6 bases; J trimming: 0 bases; junction bases outside the gene matches: 3. CDR3 bases: TGTGCCAGCAGGAAGCGGGGGCCGAACACCGGGGAGCTGTTTTTT. Protein: CASRKRGPNTGELFF.

This clone has only a few counts. The chain combines TRBV7-9 with TRBJ2-1; 11 bases match TRBD2. This CDR3 is 15 amino acids long. The ends lost 3 bases at V and 7 bases at J; junction bases unmatched: 5. Germline CDR1 is SEHNR and CDR2 is FQNEAQ (reference sequence). The DNA of the CDR3 is TGTGCCAGCAGCTTTAGCGGGGGGGTAGGGAATGAGCAGTTCTTC. This encodes CASSFSGGVGNEQFF.

This clone has only a few counts. J is TRBJ1-2 and V is TRBV6-5; TRBD1 is a possible D gene (5 bases). The CDR3 covers 13 residues. The germline V gene encodes CDR1 MNHEY and CDR2 SVGAGI. V was shortened by 6 bases and J by 4 bases, with 12 bases between the two germline ends. CDR3 loop: CASSRGWLYGYTF. The CDR3 nucleotides are TGTGCCAGCAGCCGGGGGTGGCTCTATGGCTACACCTTC.

The chain links TRBV2 to TRBJ2-3; D uncertain. V shed 7 bases and J shed 1 base, with 12 bases lying between them. CDR1 and CDR2 from the germline V gene are SNHLY and FYNNEI. This CDR3 has 14 residues. CDR3 nucleotides: TGTGCCAGCATACAACATGCGGGCACAGATACGCAGTATTTT. It specifies CASIQHAGTDTQYF.

J is TRBJ2-7 and V is TRBV13, with 8 bases that match TRBD1. This CDR3 comprises 13 residues. J was trimmed by 3 bases and V by 5 bases; bases with no gene match: 3. Germline lookup yields CDR1 PRHDT and CDR2 FYEKMQ (reference sequence). CDR3 sequence (DNA): TGTGCCAGCAGCGAGGGACAGGACTACGAGCAGTACTTC. The encoded protein is CASSEGQDYEQYF.

There are a few counts of this clone. V usage is TRBV6-5 and J usage is TRBJ2-2, with D tentatively TRBD1 (6 bases). Trimming stripped 6 bases from V and 5 bases from J, with 10 bases between. Per germline, CDR1 MNHEY and CDR2 SVGAGI. The CDR3 has 13 residues. The chain's CDR3 is CASRAGATGELFF. The CDR3 bases are TGTGCCAGCAGGGCAGGGGCTACCGGGGAGCTGTTTTTT.

V usage is TRBV7-9 and J usage is TRBJ1-1; D unclear. CDR1 SEHNR and CDR2 FQNEAQ come from the germline V gene (reference sequence). Deletions cut 6 bases from V and 2 bases from J, with 16 bases between. The CDR3 is 15 amino acids. CDR3 bases: TGTGCCAGCAGAATAAGCGGGAGGGAAAACACTGAAGCTTTCTTT. It is translated as CASRISGRENTEAFF.

Here the CDR3 DNA reads TGTGCCAGCAGTGATACAGGGGACTCCTACGAGCAGTACTTC. Its protein product is CASSDTGDSYEQYF. The V and J genes are TRBV25-1 and TRBJ2-7; TRBD1 matches at 7 bases. After removal of 3 bases from V and 0 bases from J, the junction contained 2 bases not matched to a gene. Germline loops: CDR1 MGHDK, CDR2 SYGVNS. The CDR3 length is 14 residues.

This clone was seen more than once but under ten times. The V gene is TRBV5-1, the J gene TRBJ1-6; D is ambiguous. Germline loops: CDR1 SGHRS, CDR2 YFSETQ. V gave up 3 bases and J gave up 5 bases, with 9 bases separating them. This CDR3 spans 14 amino acids. CDR3 protein: CASSSQVNNSPLHF. The DNA of the CDR3 is TGCGCCAGCAGCTCCCAGGTGAATAATTCACCCCTCCACTTT. The whole variable domain, filled in from reference TRBV5-1 and TRBJ1-6, reads KAGVTQTPRYLIKTRGQQVTLSCSPISGHRSVSWYQQTPGQGLQFLFEYFSETQRNKGNFPGRFSGRQFSNSRSEMNVSTLELGDSALYLCASSSQVNNSPLHFGNGTRLTVT.

The chain couples TRBV4-1 to TRBJ2-7; 9 bases fit TRBD2. Germline V CDR1 and CDR2: MGHRA, YSYEKL. This CDR3 is built from 15 residues. Unmatched junction bases numbered 7, after V lost 1 base and J lost 6 bases. In nucleotides, the CDR3 is TGCGCCAGCAGCCAAGTGCGGGGGGGCTTTAGCGAGCAGTACTTC. Translated, it gives CASSQVRGGFSEQYF.

The chain recombines TRBV2 with TRBJ1-5, with D unclear. Germline V CDR1 and CDR2: SNHLY, FYNNEI. With 3 bases removed from V and 1 base from J, the gap between germline ends came to 10 bases. The CDR3 has 15 residues. The CDR3 loop is CASSDWRASNQPQHF. CDR3 DNA: TGTGCCAGCAGTGATTGGAGAGCCAGCAATCAGCCCCAGCATTTT. The entire variable domain, with the rest obtained from reference TRBV2 and TRBJ1-5, is as follows: EPEVTQTPSHQVTQMGQEVILRCVPISNHLYFYWYRQILGQKVEFLVSFYNNEISEKSEIFDDQFSVERPDGSNFTLKIRSTKLEDSAMYFCASSDWRASNQPQHFGDGTRLSIL.

This chain joins TRBV19 and TRBJ2-1, with TRBD2 matching over 7 bases. The CDR3 contains 13 residues. V gave up 7 bases and J gave up 9 bases; unmatched junction bases: 9. CDR1 LNHDA and CDR2 SQIVND come from the germline V gene (reference sequence). Here the CDR3 reads CASNRGDLSEQFF. The CDR3 DNA reads as TGTGCCAGTAACCGGGGGGACTTAAGTGAGCAGTTCTTC.

The V and J genes are TRBV5-1 and TRBJ2-7; possible D gene TRBD1, 7 bases. The CDR3 spans 14 residues. CDR1 SGHRS and CDR2 YFSETQ come from the germline V gene. The V gene lost 6 bases and the J gene lost 1 base, with 14 bases spanning the gap. The CDR3 sequence: CASMAGQRSYEQYF. The CDR3 coding sequence is TGCGCCAGCATGGCGGGACAGCGATCCTACGAGCAGTACTTC.

The chain carries TRBV15 and TRBJ2-2; weak D call: TRBD1 (5 bases). Germline V gene lookup returns CDR1 LNHNV and CDR2 YYDKDF (reference sequence). V was cut by 0 bases and J by 7 bases, with 12 bases left in between. The CDR3 has 15 amino acids. The CDR3 bases are TGTGCCACCAGCAGAGAAGCTAGGGGATTCGGGGAGCTGTTTTTT. This gives the protein CATSREARGFGELFF.

CDR3: CASSIGTKDGYTF. CDR3 DNA sequence: TGTGCCAGCAGCATCGGGACAAAGGATGGCTACACCTTC. The chain has TRBV7-9 and TRBJ1-2; TRBD1 is a possible D gene (6 bases). CDR1 and CDR2 from the germline V gene are SEHNR and FQNEAQ (reference sequence). Between the trimmed V and J ends, which lost 5 bases and 6 bases, there was a span of 13 bases. The CDR3 consists of 13 residues.

This rearrangement joins TRBV6-1 to TRBJ1-4; D might be TRBD1 (6 bases). V lost 3 bases and J lost 5, with 13 bases in between. The CDR3 is made up of 15 amino acids. CDR1 is MNHNS, CDR2 SASEGT, per germline. This CDR3 is CASSEWGGANEKLFF. The CDR3 nucleotides are TGTGCCAGCAGTGAGTGGGGGGGCGCGAATGAAAAACTGTTTTTT.

The rearrangement links TRBV6-6 to TRBJ2-7, with D uncertain. This CDR3 region has 13 residues. Germline V lookup: CDR1 MNHNY, CDR2 SVGAGI (reference sequence). The V gene lost 0 bases and the J gene lost 4 bases, with 7 bases spanning the gap. This CDR3 is CASSYSFQYEQYF. As DNA, the CDR3 is TGTGCCAGCAGTTACTCGTTCCAATACGAGCAGTACTTC.

The V call is TRBV25-1, the J call TRBJ1-2; 7 bases match TRBD1. Per germline, CDR1 MGHDK and CDR2 SYGVNS. The CDR3 covers 13 residues. The ends lost 4 bases at V and 14 bases at J; junction bases unmatched: 13. Written as DNA, the CDR3 is TGTGCCAGCAGTGCTAAATACGACAGGGTAGAGACCTTC. Residues: CASSAKYDRVETF.

The rearrangement links TRBV7-2 to TRBJ2-2, with TRBD2 identical over 12 bases. The J segment lost 13 bases and the V segment lost 1 base, leaving 7 bases of the junction unmatched. Germline CDR1 is SGHTA and CDR2 is FQGNSA. The length of the CDR3 is 15 residues. The CDR3 DNA follows: TGTGCCAGCAGCTTAGGTGGTACTAGCGGGAGGACGCTGTTTTTT. This codes for CASSLGGTSGRTLFF.

V is TRBV2 and J is TRBJ1-2, with no clear D. Trimming cost V 0 bases and J 7 bases, with 15 bases left between them. CDR3 length: 15 amino acids. The germline CDR1 and CDR2 sequences are SNHLY and FYNNEI. CDR3 loop: CASSEALLRHFGYTF. Written as DNA, the CDR3 is TGTGCCAGCAGTGAAGCGCTCCTGAGACATTTTGGCTACACCTTC.

CDR3: CASSLGPQRALNEKLFF. The CDR3 nucleotides read TGTGCCAGCAGCTTAGGCCCGCAGAGGGCACTTAATGAAAAACTGTTTTTT. This chain connects TRBV13 to TRBJ1-4; D gene uncertain. Germline assignment: CDR1 PRHDT and CDR2 FYEKMQ (reference sequence). The V gene lost 0 bases and the J gene lost 4 bases, with 15 bases spanning the gap. This CDR3 contains 17 residues. Together with reference TRBV13 and TRBJ1-4, the CDR3 gives the full variable domain: AAGVIQSPRHLIKEKRETATLKCYPIPRHDTVYWYQQGPGQDPQFLISFYEKMQSDKGSIPDRFSAQQFSDYHSELNMSSLELGDSALYFCASSLGPQRALNEKLFFGSGTQLSVL.

V gene TRBV5-6 combines with J gene TRBJ1-5; 10 bases match TRBD1. This CDR3 spans 16 amino acids. V lost 4 bases to trimming and J lost 3 bases; unmatched junction nucleotides: 7. CDR1 and CDR2 from the germline V gene are SGHDT and YYEEEE. In DNA form, the CDR3 reads TGTGCCAGCAGCGGAAGGACAGGGGGGGTCAATCAGCCCCAGCATTTT. This translates into CASSGRTGGVNQPQHF.

The V and J genes are TRBV5-1 and TRBJ2-1; TRBD2 matches 14 bases. CDR3 length equals 15 residues. CDR1 and CDR2 (germline): SGHRS, YFSETQ. The V and J ends lost 4 bases and 9 bases, in that order; junction bases with no gene match: 6. The chain's CDR3 is CASSPGTSGGIEQFF. CDR3 in DNA: TGCGCCAGCAGCCCAGGGACTAGCGGGGGTATTGAGCAGTTCTTC.